This is a list of T cell receptor beta chains from one sample in a study of T-cell reconstitution after alpha-beta-depleted transplantation in children. MiXCR was run by TCRdb on the PCR reads, yielding one entry per CDR3 protein. Here the sample spans about 260,000 distinct CDR3 sequences, around 10% being singletons. Material: peripheral blood, obtained 180 days after TCRalphabeta/CD19-depleted stem cell transplant. The receptor set was obtained from a male patient under 10 years old who had a stem cell transplant for chronic granulomatous disease, so the T cells may come from the graft donor. Both conserved end residues are part of each CDR3. The D gene is left open where the match is weak. The size entry is marked missing in some rows and otherwise reads once, few, many or a size class.

>TRBV20-1|-|TRBJ2-7|many
TGCAGTGCTAGAGAGGCCACAGGGACCTACGAGCAGTACTTC
CSAREATGTYEQYF
>TRBV5-4|TRBD2|TRBJ2-1|-
TGTGCCAGCACCTCTACACTAGCGGGAGCGGGTGAGCAGTTCTTC
CASTSTLAGAGEQFF
>TRBV7-9|-|TRBJ2-1|many
TGTGCCAGCATCCGACCTGGGGTTGACAATGAGCAGTTCTTC
CASIRPGVDNEQFF
>TRBV6-2/TRBV6-3|TRBD2|TRBJ2-2|few
TGTGCCAGCAGCCGAGCGGGAGGGATACCGAACACCGGGGAGCTGTTTTTT
CASSRAGGIPNTGELFF
>TRBV5-1|-|TRBJ2-7|many
TGCGCCAGCAGACCGACAGGCAACTACGAGCAGTACTTC
CASRPTGNYEQYF
>TRBV15|-|TRBJ1-6|few
TGTGCCACCAGCCCCTCCCGCCCGACAAGCTCCTATAATTCACCCCTCCACTTT
CATSPSRPTSSYNSPLHF
>TRBV29-1|-|TRBJ2-2|many
TGCAGCGTTGATAGGACGAACACCGGGGAGCTGTTTTTT
CSVDRTNTGELFF
>TRBV25-1|-|TRBJ1-1|many
TGTGCCAGCAGTCAACTTGGGATTACTGAAGCTTTCTTT
CASSQLGITEAFF
>TRBV28|TRBD1|TRBJ2-7|many
TGTGCCAGCAGTTTTTCTGGACAGGGGTGGGAGCAGTACTTC
CASSFSGQGWEQYF
>TRBV7-9|-|TRBJ1-2|-
TGTGCCAGCAGCCCTCCGGTAAACTATGGCTACACCTTC
CASSPPVNYGYTF
>TRBV12-3/TRBV12-4|-|TRBJ1-5|many
TGTGCCAGCAGTTTCGTCGGCGGCAATCAGCCCCAGCATTTT
CASSFVGGNQPQHF
>TRBV20-1|-|TRBJ2-2|many
TGCAGTGCTAGTGTCAGGGTCCTCGGGGAGCTGTTTTTT
CSASVRVLGELFF
>TRBV7-9|-|TRBJ2-7|-
TGTGCCAGCAGCCCTACACGGGGCCCCTACGAGCAGTACTTC
CASSPTRGPYEQYF
>TRBV11-3|-|TRBJ2-6|many
TGTGCCAGCAGCCAATTCGACTCTGGGGCCAACGTCCTGACTTTC
CASSQFDSGANVLTF
>TRBV10-3|-|TRBJ2-7|-
TGTGCCATCAGATTCAGCAACGGGGGAGGCTCCTACGAGCAGTACTTC
CAIRFSNGGGSYEQYF
>TRBV12-5|TRBD1|TRBJ1-1|-
TGTGCTAGTGGTACGGGACAGGGTGAGACTGAAGCTTTCTTT
CASGTGQGETEAFF
>TRBV7-2|-|TRBJ2-6|many
TGTGCCAGCAGCTTACATTTCCTTGGGGCCAACGTCCTGACTTTC
CASSLHFLGANVLTF
>TRBV20-1|TRBD1|TRBJ2-5|many
TGCAGTGCTAGTGCGGACAGGGAATACTTC
CSASADREYF
>TRBV19|-|TRBJ2-1|-
TGTGCCAGTAGTATAATGGGGATAAGCTCCTACAATGAGCAGTTCTTC
CASSIMGISSYNEQFF
>TRBV5-1|TRBD1|TRBJ2-1|many
TGCGCCAGCAGATGGGACAGCTCGCGCGAACGACAGTTCTTC
CASRWDSSRERQFF
>TRBV29-1|TRBD2|TRBJ2-3|many
TGCAGCGTTGTAGGACTAGGGAGCACAGATACGCAGTATTTT
CSVVGLGSTDTQYF
>TRBV7-3|TRBD1|TRBJ2-1|many
TGTGCCAGCAGCTGGACAGGGGGTTCCTACAATGAGCAGTTCTTC
CASSWTGGSYNEQFF
>TRBV7-9|TRBD1|TRBJ2-7|-
TGTGCCAGCAGCACATCCCGGGACAGGCACGAGCAGTACTTC
CASSTSRDRHEQYF